This T cell receptor beta chain was identified in a study of CD8+ T cells in alopecia areata. In each case, RNA was isolated and then reverse transcribed into cDNA as the sequencing template. Sequencing used immunoSEQ multiplex PCR; TCRdb keeps in-frame clones, though not all of them. The table has roughly 120,000 clones, roughly 68% seen once. Study outcomes and limitations: Scalp repertoires also include resident alphabeta T cells from normal skin. Higher clonality was seen in lesional scalp than in normal scalp, especially in alopecia totalis/universalis.

As to this clone: The antigen is undetermined.

From germline, CDR1 is SGHDT and CDR2 YYEEEE. Between the trimmed V and J ends, which lost 1 base and 2 bases, there was a span of 12 bases. The length of the CDR3 is 15 residues. J is TRBJ1-2 and V is TRBV5-6, with D maybe TRBD1 (6 bases). The TCR originated in a human donor in good health. Source material: CD4+ T cells sorted from blood. DNA of the CDR3: TGTGCCAGCAGCTTGACGATAGGGGGGAACTATGGCTACACCTTC. It specifies CASSLTIGGNYGYTF.